The 7 T cell receptor beta chains presented below share a single source sample, sequenced in a study of shared clonotypes between healthy human individuals. As defined, naive CD8 cells were CD45RO-negative and positively selected for CCR7, with terminally differentiated effector memory CD45RA+ cells excluded. Some clones are missing from TCRdb's copy, which holds only in-frame ones; the method was immunoSEQ multiplex PCR. The sample includes roughly 810,000 clones, around 96% of them seen just once. The sample comprised naive CD8+ T cells sorted from blood. The receptors were gathered from a man aged 30-40 years in good health.

The CDR3 nucleotides are TGCGCCAGCAGTGAGTCTCAGCGGGGGAATGAGCAGTTCTTC. The encoded protein is CASSESQRGNEQFF. The rearrangement joins TRBV10-1 to TRBJ2-1; 8 bases map to TRBD2. Trimming took 0 bases from V and 7 from J; bases not matched to a gene: 2. From germline, CDR1 is WNHNN and CDR2 SYGVQD (reference sequence). The CDR3 is 14 amino acids.

The CDR3 loop is CASSPSAGAGEQFF. The CDR3 bases are TGTGCCAGCAGCCCATCGGCGGGGGCGGGGGAGCAGTTCTTC. V is TRBV7-9 and J is TRBJ2-1, with TRBD2 as a possible D gene (7 bases). The V and J ends lost 5 bases and 10 bases respectively, with 18 bases between them. The length of the CDR3 is 14 residues. CDR1 SEHNR and CDR2 FQNEAQ come from the germline V gene (reference sequence).

The chain couples TRBV7-9 to TRBJ2-1; possible D gene TRBD1, 5 bases. V was pared by 3 bases and J by 5 bases, with 11 bases between. The CDR3 runs to 14 residues. Germline CDR1 reads SEHNR; CDR2 reads FQNEAQ (reference sequence). CDR3 DNA: TGTGCCAGCAGCTTCCATCTAGGGGACAATGAGCAGTTCTTC. It is translated as CASSFHLGDNEQFF.

The chain combines TRBV7-9 with TRBJ1-3, with TRBD1 identical over 7 bases. After removal of 5 bases from V and 4 bases from J, the junction contained 8 bases not matched to a gene. The CDR3 runs 15 residues. The V gene's germline CDR1 is SEHNR and CDR2 FQNEAQ (reference sequence). The CDR3 loop is CASSLSTGWGNTIYF. The CDR3 DNA reads TGTGCCAGCAGCCTTTCGACAGGGTGGGGAAACACCATATATTTT.

The chain carries TRBV9 and TRBJ2-7; D perhaps matches TRBD2 (6 bases). The CDR3 loop spans 15 amino acids. V dropped 0 bases and J dropped 5 bases, with 15 bases sitting between them. The germline V gene has CDR1 SGDLS and CDR2 YYNGEE. The CDR3 protein is CASSVGTTTGNEQYF. In DNA form, the CDR3 reads TGTGCCAGCAGCGTAGGGACTACCACCGGGAACGAGCAGTACTTC.

This clone showed up just once. V usage is TRBV6-5 and J usage is TRBJ2-3; 7 nucleotides line up with TRBD1. CDR1 is MNHEY and CDR2 is SVGAGI in the germline V gene. J lost 3 bases, V lost 10 bases, and 10 bases had no gene match. The CDR3 contains 14 residues. CDR3: CATAQGIGTDTQYF. The CDR3 DNA sequence: TGTGCCACCGCACAGGGGATTGGGACAGATACGCAGTATTTT.

V and J are TRBV15 and TRBJ1-4, with D uncertain. Germline V gene lookup returns CDR1 LNHNV and CDR2 YYDKDF (reference sequence). The CDR3 is made up of 12 amino acids. V was trimmed by 3 bases and J by 8 bases, leaving 7 bases between them. The CDR3 reads CATSSALEKLFF. The CDR3 DNA reads as TGTGCCACCAGCAGCGCGTTGGAAAAACTGTTTTTT.